The clone carrying this T cell receptor beta chain was seen a handful of times. The sample is drawn from a study of blood T cell repertoires in COVID-19. In the study's own analysis: Quantification of nucleated cells was approximated via reference gene primer amplification. Libraries were prepared by immunoSEQ multiplex PCR; TCRdb keeps only in-frame clonotypes and omits some of them. V and J calls and clone size follow that table, whereas D and trimming were derived from the DNA. The table records tens of thousands of clones, around four fifths of them present only once. The trim removed 2 bases at V and 4 bases at J, leaving 5 bases unmatched. The CDR3 loop spans 14 amino acids. Per germline, CDR1 SGHRS and CDR2 YFSETQ.

The rearrangement uses TRBV5-1 and TRBJ1-1; 7 bases are a match to TRBD1. What was sequenced was peripheral blood. The receptor comes from a woman aged 80 or older with acute or convalescent COVID-19. CDR3 bases: TGCGCCAGCAGCTTTCGTCAGGGGGGCACTGAAGCTTTCTTT. Protein product: CASSFRQGGTEAFF.